This T cell receptor (beta chain) was sequenced for a study of T cell responses to AZD1222 COVID-19 vaccine. Points from the study as a whole: Possibly, clonal diversity was underestimated; donors were largely white British and included more females.

Here immunoSEQ multiplex PCR was the method, and the copy in TCRdb shows in-frame clones only, minus some. Of 95,000 to 150,000 clones in the sample, about 90% were seen once. The J segment lost 3 bases and the V segment lost 6 bases, leaving 9 bases of the junction unmatched. CDR3 length: 16 amino acids. Germline CDR1 is MDHEN and CDR2 is SYDVKM. In regard to this clone: Its target is not known.

This TCR was recovered from an adult in good health. Sequencing was performed on peripheral blood, taken on day 0 of AZD1222 vaccination. This rearrangement joins TRBV28 to TRBJ2-1; TRBD2 matches 9 bases. CDR3 region: CASSTGLAIIYNEQFF. Written as DNA, the CDR3 is TGTGCCAGCAGCACAGGACTAGCGATAATCTACAATGAGCAGTTCTTC.